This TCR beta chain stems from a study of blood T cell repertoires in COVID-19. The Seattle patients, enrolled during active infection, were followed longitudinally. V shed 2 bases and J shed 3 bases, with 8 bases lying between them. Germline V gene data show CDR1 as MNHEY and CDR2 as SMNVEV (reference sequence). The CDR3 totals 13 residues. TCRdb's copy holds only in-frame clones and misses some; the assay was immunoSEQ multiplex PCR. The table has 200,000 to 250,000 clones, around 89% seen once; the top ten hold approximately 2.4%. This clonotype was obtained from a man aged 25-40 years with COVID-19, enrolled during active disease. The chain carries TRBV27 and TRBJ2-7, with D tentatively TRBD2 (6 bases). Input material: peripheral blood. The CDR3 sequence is CASSLGTYYEQYF. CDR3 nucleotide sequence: TGTGCCAGCAGTTTAGGGACTTACTACGAGCAGTACTTC.